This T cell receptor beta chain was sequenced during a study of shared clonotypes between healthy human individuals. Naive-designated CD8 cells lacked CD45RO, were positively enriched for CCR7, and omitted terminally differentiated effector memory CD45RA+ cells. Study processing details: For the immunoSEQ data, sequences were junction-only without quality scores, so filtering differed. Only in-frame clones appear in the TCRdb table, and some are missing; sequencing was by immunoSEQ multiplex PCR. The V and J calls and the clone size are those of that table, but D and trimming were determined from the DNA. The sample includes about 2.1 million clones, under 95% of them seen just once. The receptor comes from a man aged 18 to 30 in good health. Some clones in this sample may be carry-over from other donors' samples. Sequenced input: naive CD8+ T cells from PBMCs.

The CDR3 region has the DNA TGTGCCAGCAGCCTCGGGGGGCCTGGAAACACCATATATTTT. This encodes CASSLGGPGNTIYF. The chain has TRBV9 and TRBJ1-3; D is possibly TRBD1 (6 bases). The ends were cut back, 4 bases at V and 2 bases at J, with 10 bases in the middle. The CDR3 spans 14 residues. From germline, CDR1 is SGDLS and CDR2 YYNGEE.